The source of this T cell receptor beta chain is a study of blood T cell repertoires in COVID-19. Study summary: In each case, the material was cDNA or gDNA derived from T cells, B-cell-depleted T cells, or PBMCs.

From germline, CDR1 is SGHTA and CDR2 FQGNSA. Trimming took 2 bases from V and 4 from J, leaving 15 bases between them. This CDR3 region has 16 residues. Residents of approximately 25 US areas, aged roughly 18 to 89 years, made up the participants. Cohort allocation depended upon clinical history that participants reported. Authors' analysis steps: Nucleated cell number was recorded as an estimate derived from reference gene primer amplification. Clones were read by immunoSEQ multiplex PCR, and TCRdb kept only the in-frame ones, dropping some. The D gene and trimming were derived from the DNA, and the V and J assignments and clone size from that table. Of around 430,000 clones listed, approximately 87% are singletons.

Source material: PBMCs or T cells enriched from blood (not recorded which). The chain carries TRBV7-2 and TRBJ1-3; a possible D gene is TRBD1 (5 bases). The source is a woman between 45 and 65 years old who had recovered from COVID-19. The CDR3 nucleotides are TGTGCCAGCAGCTTAAACCCCCAGGGCGGAGGAAACACCATATATTTT. It translates to CASSLNPQGGGNTIYF.